This TCR beta chain was identified in a study of blood T cells in healthy people across ages (dated by TCRdb to 2013 to 2016). For context, the study as a whole: In model experiments, template switching captured roughly one uniquely barcoded TCR beta cDNA molecule for every two T cells. Using deep sequencing normalized with unique cDNA molecular identifiers, the study measured how TCR beta repertoire diversity changes with age. To avoid experimental bias, donors of different ages were spread randomly across the sequencing lanes. Donors were grouped into four age groups: young (average roughly 17 years), middle-aged (39), aged (around 60) and long-lived (about 82). The study analyzed two additional independent replicas of 1 million unique cDNA reads from the same blood draw for two donors, one aged 18 to 30 and one aged 80 or older. What the study reported, not specific to this receptor: The CMV infection status of donors was not known, potentially confounding age-related changes in expanded clonotypes. Observed TCR beta diversity per million T cells fell roughly linearly with age, and a significant reduction was already apparent by age roughly 40. Since profiling was done on bulk unsorted PBMCs, naive and antigen-experienced compartments could not be conclusively compared. Compared with the aged group, the long-lived group had more naive CD4+ T cells, fewer expanded clones and increased TCR diversity, suggesting age selection. A strong correlation was found between observed TCR beta diversity and the percentage of naive T cells measured by flow cytometry. Total diversity estimates from one million sequenced T cells were considered lower bounds and underestimates.

Inclusive of the bounding cysteine and phenylalanine, the CDR3 is 17 residues long. Only the CDR3 portion is preserved as DNA: 51 bases, with reading frame beginning at the first base. The germline V end is reduced by 5 bases and the J end by 1 base; junction bases left unmatched: 12. For this clonotype: It lacks a known antigen. Base qualities are not recorded, but no much larger clone differs from it by a single base.

The donors were roughly 38 Caucasian individuals from Russia, aged roughly 6 to 90 years, who were systemically healthy. Each donor gave about 9.2 milliliters of peripheral blood, drawn into EDTA-treated Vacutainer tubes. Ficoll-Paque density-gradient centrifugation was used to isolate PBMCs, with at least 6.5 million per sample. Trizol reagent was used to extract total RNA from PBMCs, with at least 5.5 micrograms per sample. The percentages of naive CD45RAhigh/CD27high T cells were determined by flow cytometry on a PBMC aliquot from every donor. Libraries were built with 5' RACE. The run used an Illumina HiSeq 2500. A second PCR of about 7 to 12 cycles was performed with a sample-barcoded 5' primer and a J-beta primer mix. A template-switch 5' adaptor carrying 12 random nucleotides introduced a unique molecular identifier onto each TCR beta cDNA molecule. At least 2.5 million CDR3-containing paired-end reads were obtained from each sample. All of the RNA was converted into first-strand cDNA using the Mint cDNA synthesis kit, with a TRBC-specific oligonucleotide serving as the primer. Following uracil-DNA glycosylase treatment, all cDNA underwent a first 18-cycle PCR with the universal primers M1SS and BC2_uni_R. The study's own analysis went as follows. For normalization, 1 million high-quality reads, each with a distinct molecular identifier, were randomly selected from each sample. Instead of being binned into consensus sequences, reads with shared molecular identifiers were discarded. MiTCR, run with a Q25 quality threshold and the strictest error-elimination algorithm, handled CDR3 identification, clonotype clustering and error correction. A nonparametric unseen species model with Euler transformation was used to estimate a lower bound on total TCR beta diversity. In-frame beta chains were kept once TCRdb had trimmed the public reads at Q25 with fastp and called clones with MiXCR. Each entry merges the rows of one CDR3 protein and shows their most common DNA and genes. TCRdb's processing, not the authors', yielded these V and J calls. The sample profile shows about 1,500,000 distinct CDR3 sequences; approximately 38% of them were found once. Roughly 7.9% of the sample goes to the ten largest clones.

This sequence was found in a woman under 30 in good health. Sequenced sample: blood. In this chain, TRBV12-3 or TRBV12-4 is recombined with TRBJ2-7; 9 of the junction bases match TRBD2. The CDR3 is CASSVAGSRGGSYEQYF. The bases are TGTGCCAGCAGTGTTGCCGGGTCGCGGGGGGGTTCCTACGAGCAGTACTTC.